The 10 T cell receptor beta chains presented below share a single source sample, sequenced in a study of T cell changes during pregnancy in multiple sclerosis. Libraries were prepared by immunoSEQ multiplex PCR; TCRdb keeps only in-frame clonotypes and omits some of them. The data show tens of thousands of clones, almost 95% seen once. Sequenced material: CD4+ T cells from peripheral blood mononuclear cells, taken in the second trimester of pregnancy. Receptors originate from a female donor in good health, enrolled as a control in a pregnancy study.

The rearrangement joins TRBV15 to TRBJ2-3; possible D gene TRBD1, 6 bases. This CDR3 has 15 residues. The germline gives CDR1 LNHNV, CDR2 YYDKDF (reference sequence). Trimming took 6 bases from V and 2 from J, leaving 15 bases between them. The CDR3 nucleotides are TGTGCCACCAGTTTCAGAACAGGGATCACAGATACGCAGTATTTT. Amino acid sequence: CATSFRTGITDTQYF.

The chain combines TRBV10-3 with TRBJ2-1; 7 positions agree with TRBD1. Trimming cost V 8 bases and J 5 bases; bases outside gene matches: 6. CDR3 length: 13 amino acids. Looked up from germline, CDR1 is ENHRY and CDR2 is SYGVKD. As DNA, the CDR3 is TGTGCCATCTCAGACAGGGCGGACAATGAGCAGTTCTTC. This gives the protein CAISDRADNEQFF.

J is TRBJ2-2 and V is TRBV12-5; 11 bases fit TRBD1. J gave up 8 bases and V 0 bases, and 5 bases lay outside the gene matches. CDR1 and CDR2 from the germline V gene are LGHNT and FRNRAP. CDR3 length equals 16 residues. CDR3 in amino acids: CASGLVEGQGVGELFF. DNA of the CDR3: TGTGCTAGTGGTTTGGTAGAGGGACAGGGGGTTGGGGAGCTGTTTTTT.

V is TRBV28 and J is TRBJ1-2, with TRBD1 matching 8 bases. The CDR3 spans 13 residues. Unmatched junction bases numbered 8, after V lost 6 bases and J lost 8 bases. The germline V gene encodes CDR1 MDHEN and CDR2 SYDVKM. The CDR3 loop is CASRMDRVYGYTF. DNA of the CDR3: TGTGCCAGCAGGATGGACAGGGTTTACGGCTACACCTTC.

The chain recombines TRBV7-2 with TRBJ2-7, with TRBD2 as a possible D gene (5 bases). Trimming stripped 4 bases from V and 2 bases from J, with 18 bases between. The length of the CDR3 is 16 residues. Per the germline V gene, CDR1 is SGHTA and CDR2 is FQGNSA. CDR3 region: CASSSRDGRTPYEQYF. CDR3 DNA: TGTGCCAGCAGCTCCCGAGATGGGCGGACTCCCTACGAGCAGTACTTC. Based on the CDR3 plus reference TRBV7-2 and TRBJ2-7, the full variable domain is GAGVSQSPSNKVTEKGKDVELRCDPISGHTALYWYRQSLGQGLEFLIYFQGNSAPDKSGLPSDRFSAERTGGSVSTLTIQRTQQEDSAVYLCASSSRDGRTPYEQYFGPGTRLTVT.

This clone was recorded a few times. This sequence joins TRBV7-9 and TRBJ1-1; no clear D gene. CDR1 and CDR2 from the germline V gene are SEHNR and FQNEAQ (reference sequence). The CDR3 covers 14 residues. Trimming took 1 base from V and 0 from J, leaving 6 bases between them. CDR3 DNA sequence: TGTGCCAGCAGCTTAGGTCAGATGAACACTGAAGCTTTCTTT. This codes for CASSLGQMNTEAFF.

The CDR3 DNA sequence: TGTGCCAGCAGTCAGATACAAGAGACCCAGTACTTC. Its translation is CASSQIQETQYF. The V gene is TRBV6-1, the J gene TRBJ2-5; D not certain. From germline, CDR1 is MNHNS and CDR2 SASEGT. The CDR3 totals 12 residues. Trimming took 5 bases from V and 2 from J, leaving 6 bases between them.

The chain couples TRBV7-3 to TRBJ2-7, with unresolved D. V dropped 2 bases and J dropped 5 bases, with 10 bases sitting between them. The CDR3 runs 13 residues. The germline V gene encodes CDR1 SGHTA and CDR2 FQGTGA. The CDR3 is CASSLSRLDEQYF. In DNA form, the CDR3 reads TGTGCCAGCAGCTTATCGCGGCTTGACGAGCAGTACTTC. The full variable domain, in which reference TRBV7-3 and TRBJ2-7 provide the parts outside the CDR3, is GAGVSQTPSNKVTEKGKYVELRCDPISGHTALYWYRQSLGQGPEFLIYFQGTGAADDSGLPNDRFFAVRPEGSVSTLKIQRTERGDSAVYLCASSLSRLDEQYFGPGTRLTVT.

The chain employs TRBV7-8 and TRBJ2-3; D unresolved. Trimming pared 5 bases from V and 4 bases from J, leaving 7 bases between. The CDR3 extends over 12 amino acids. Germline-derived CDR1 and CDR2 are SGHVS and FQNEAQ. In nucleotides, the CDR3 is TGTGCCAGCAGCGAACAGTCAGATACGCAGTATTTT. Amino acid sequence: CASSEQSDTQYF.

The chain uses TRBV19 and TRBJ1-1; no clear D gene. V was trimmed by 5 bases and J by 3 bases, leaving 16 bases between them. In germline, CDR1 is LNHDA, CDR2 SQIVND (reference sequence). The CDR3 is 15 amino acids. CDR3 protein: CASSPQKGLYTEAFF. The CDR3 DNA is TGTGCCAGTAGTCCCCAGAAAGGACTTTACACTGAAGCTTTCTTT.